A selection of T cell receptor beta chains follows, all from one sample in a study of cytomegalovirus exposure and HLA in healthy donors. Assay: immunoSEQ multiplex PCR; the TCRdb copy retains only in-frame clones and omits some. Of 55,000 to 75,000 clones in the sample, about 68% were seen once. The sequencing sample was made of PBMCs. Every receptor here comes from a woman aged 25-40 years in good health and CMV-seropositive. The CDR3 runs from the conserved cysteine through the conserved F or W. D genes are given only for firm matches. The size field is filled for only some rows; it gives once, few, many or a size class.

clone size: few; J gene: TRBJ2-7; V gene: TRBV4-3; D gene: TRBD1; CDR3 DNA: TGCGCCAGCAGCCAAATGACAGGGAGCTACGAGCAGTACTTC; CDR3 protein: CASSQMTGSYEQYF
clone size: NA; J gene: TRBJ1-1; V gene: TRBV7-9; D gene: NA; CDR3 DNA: TGTGCCAGCAGCTTAACGTCAAAAGCCGAAGCTTTCTTT; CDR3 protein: CASSLTSKAEAFF
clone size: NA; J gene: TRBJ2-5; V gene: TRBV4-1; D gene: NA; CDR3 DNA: TGCGCCAGCAGCCAAGCCCATCAAGAGACCCAGTACTTC; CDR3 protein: CASSQAHQETQYF
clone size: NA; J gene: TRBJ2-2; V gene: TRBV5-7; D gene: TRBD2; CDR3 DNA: TGTGCCAGCAGCCCGTGGGGTAGCGGGAGAAAGACCGGGGAGCTGTTTTTT; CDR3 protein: CASSPWGSGRKTGELFF
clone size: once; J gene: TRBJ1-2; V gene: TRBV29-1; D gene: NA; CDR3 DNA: TGCAGCGTTTGGGGCCCCACAGGAGCTAACTATGGCTACACCTTC; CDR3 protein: CSVWGPTGANYGYTF
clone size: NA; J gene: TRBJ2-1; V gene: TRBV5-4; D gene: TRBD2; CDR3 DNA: TGTGCCAGCAGCCCGGGACTAGCAAATGAGCAGTTCTTC; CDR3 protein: CASSPGLANEQFF
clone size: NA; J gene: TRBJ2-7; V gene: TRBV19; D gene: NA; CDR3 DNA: TGTGCCAGTAGTATAGATAAGGGACAACTCTACGGGCAGTACTTC; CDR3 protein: CASSIDKGQLYGQYF
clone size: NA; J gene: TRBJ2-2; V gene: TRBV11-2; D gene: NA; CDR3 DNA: TGTGCCAGCAACGGGTGGTATGGTAACACCGGGGAGCTGTTTTTT; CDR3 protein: CASNGWYGNTGELFF
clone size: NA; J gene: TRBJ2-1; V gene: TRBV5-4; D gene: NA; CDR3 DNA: TGTGCCAGCAGCGCGCCTTCAGCGGGTGGCTACAATGAGCAGTTCTTC; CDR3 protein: CASSAPSAGGYNEQFF
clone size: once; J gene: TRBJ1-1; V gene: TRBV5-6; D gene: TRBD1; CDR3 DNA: TGTGCCAGCAGCTTGTACAGGGGCGTTGAAGCTTTCTTT; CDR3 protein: CASSLYRGVEAFF
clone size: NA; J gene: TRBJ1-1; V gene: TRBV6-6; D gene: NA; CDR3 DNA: TGTGCCAGCAGATCTCAGGGGCGGTGGACTGAAGCTTTCTTT; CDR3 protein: CASRSQGRWTEAFF
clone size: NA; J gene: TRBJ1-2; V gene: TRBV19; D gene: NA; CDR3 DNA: TGTGCCAGTAGACAAGACAGGACTCCTAACTATGGCTACACCTTC; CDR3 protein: CASRQDRTPNYGYTF
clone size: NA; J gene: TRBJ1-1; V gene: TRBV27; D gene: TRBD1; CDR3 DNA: TGTGCCAGCAGACCCGACAGGGCGGGGTCTAAGAAGAGTGAAGCTTTCTTT; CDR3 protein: CASRPDRAGSKKSEAFF
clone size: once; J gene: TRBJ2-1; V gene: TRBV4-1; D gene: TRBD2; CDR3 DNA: TGCGCCAGCAGCCAACCGGAAAAGGGACTAGCGGGGTACAATGAGCAGTTCTTC; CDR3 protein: CASSQPEKGLAGYNEQFF
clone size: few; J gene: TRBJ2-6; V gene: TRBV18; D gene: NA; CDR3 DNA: TGTGCCAGCTCATCGTCTGGGGCCAACGTCCTGACTTTC; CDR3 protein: CASSSSGANVLTF
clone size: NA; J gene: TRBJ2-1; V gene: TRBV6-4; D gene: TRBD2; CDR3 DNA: TGTGCCAGCAGTTTGAGCGGGAGCGGGTCCTACAATGAGCAGTTCTTC; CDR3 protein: CASSLSGSGSYNEQFF
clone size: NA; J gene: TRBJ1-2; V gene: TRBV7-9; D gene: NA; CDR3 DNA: TGTGCCAGCAGCTCCTTGACAGGACTCTATGGCTACACCTTC; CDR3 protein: CASSSLTGLYGYTF
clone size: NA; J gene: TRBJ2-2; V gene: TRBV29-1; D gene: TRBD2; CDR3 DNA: TGCAGCGTTGGGGGGGGAATAGAAACCGGGGAGCTGTTTTTT; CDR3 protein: CSVGGGIETGELFF
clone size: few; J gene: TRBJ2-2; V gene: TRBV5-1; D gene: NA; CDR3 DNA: TGCGCCAGCAGCCGGTCTGGCGGGGCGGCCGGGGAGCTGTTTTTT; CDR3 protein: CASSRSGGAAGELFF
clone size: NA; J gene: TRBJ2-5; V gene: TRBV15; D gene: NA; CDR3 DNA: TGTGCCACCAGCGTCTTCGGAGAGACCCAGTACTTC; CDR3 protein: CATSVFGETQYF
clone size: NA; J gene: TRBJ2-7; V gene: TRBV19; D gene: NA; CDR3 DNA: TGTGCCAGTAGAGGGGACTCCCCCGCCTACGAGCAGTACTTC; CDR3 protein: CASRGDSPAYEQYF
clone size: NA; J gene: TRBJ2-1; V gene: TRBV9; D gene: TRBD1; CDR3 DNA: TGTGCCAGCAGCGTAGGAGACAGGGGGTACGGTGAGCAGTTCTTC; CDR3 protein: CASSVGDRGYGEQFF
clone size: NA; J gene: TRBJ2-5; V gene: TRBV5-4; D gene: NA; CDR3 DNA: TGTGCCAGCAGCTTGGCCGCGTCAGGAAGAGAGACCCAGTACTTC; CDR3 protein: CASSLAASGRETQYF
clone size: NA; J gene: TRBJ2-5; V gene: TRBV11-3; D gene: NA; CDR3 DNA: TGTGCCAGCAGCTTAGGGTCTAGCCGGGAAGAGACCCAGTACTTC; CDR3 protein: CASSLGSSREETQYF
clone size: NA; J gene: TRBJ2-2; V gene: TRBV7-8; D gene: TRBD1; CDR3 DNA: TGTGCCAGCAGCTTTAACAGGGGCCAGGGCGGGGAGCTGTTTTTT; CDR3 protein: CASSFNRGQGGELFF
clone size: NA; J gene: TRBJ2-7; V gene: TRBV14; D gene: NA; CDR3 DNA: TGTGCCACCTCCCTAATTCGAGGGGGTAGAAACGAGCAGTACTTC; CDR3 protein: CATSLIRGGRNEQYF
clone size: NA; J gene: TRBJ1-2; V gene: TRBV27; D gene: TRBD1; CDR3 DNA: TGTGCCAGCAGTATGCGGACAGGGGGAGGGTCAACTGGCTACACCTTC; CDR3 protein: CASSMRTGGGSTGYTF